A selection of T cell receptor beta chains follows, all from one sample in a study of T-cell reconstitution after alpha-beta-depleted transplantation in children. TCRdb reprocessed the PCR reads with MiXCR, giving one entry per CDR3 protein. Of about half a million distinct CDR3 sequences in the sample, roughly an eighth are singletons; the top ten hold around 6.1%. The material sequenced was PBMCs from the stem cell graft donor, taken from the stem cell graft. These receptors originate from a human donor who donated a stem cell graft to a child with combined immunodeficiency. The CDR3 runs from the conserved cysteine through the conserved F or W. D genes are given only for firm matches.

TRBD1	TRBV20-1	TRBJ2-7	CSARDRVLAYEQYF
-	TRBV9	TRBJ2-7	CASSSEGTLPYEQYF
-	TRBV28	TRBJ2-3	CASSIERGDTDTQYF
TRBD2	TRBV27	TRBJ2-1	CASSLTGGTTFYNEQFF
-	TRBV15	TRBJ2-5	CATSPLLLDQETQYF
-	TRBV4-3	TRBJ2-7	CASSQEGTYEQYF
-	TRBV9	TRBJ1-4	CASSTRTATNEKLFF
TRBD1	TRBV20-1	TRBJ1-6	CSAQTGGYNSPLHF
-	TRBV9	TRBJ1-5	CASSVDGNGNQPQHF
-	TRBV27	TRBJ2-7	CASSLKTATYEQYF
-	TRBV10-3	TRBJ2-7	CAISDGTSYEQYF
-	TRBV12-3/TRBV12-4	TRBJ2-7	CASSFGTDYEQYF
-	TRBV6-4	TRBJ2-1	CASSDSISGVNEQFF
TRBD1	TRBV25-1	TRBJ2-1	CASSELTGGGDEQFF
-	TRBV12-3/TRBV12-4	TRBJ2-4	CASSLTVVAKNIQYF
TRBD2	TRBV7-3	TRBJ2-1	CASSLTFGASGSGDNEQFF
-	TRBV29-1	TRBJ1-1	CSVLLRARALNTEAFF
TRBD2	TRBV2	TRBJ2-1	CATGGGTSTSNEQFF
TRBD2	TRBV3-1	TRBJ2-1	CASSHEILAEMSNEQFF
TRBD1	TRBV7-8	TRBJ1-5	CASSWGQGGQPQHF
TRBD1	TRBV4-3	TRBJ2-1	CASSQVQGAHEQFF
-	TRBV2	TRBJ1-6	CASSEDQQGLSPLHF
-	TRBV20-1	TRBJ2-2	CSASTDSNTGELFF
-	TRBV4-1	TRBJ2-1	CASSQINRPEQFF
-	TRBV7-6	TRBJ2-7	CASSSPQEIEQYF
-	TRBV4-3	TRBJ2-2	CASSPAARTGELFF
TRBD1	TRBV15	TRBJ2-4	CATSRDRGKNIQYF